The source of this TCR beta chain is a study of OX40 agonist ivuxolimab in advanced cancers. For the study at large: The dose of intravenous ivuxolimab that patients received every 2 weeks ranged from 0.01 to 10 mg/kg.

Concerning this clone itself: Its specificity is unknown.

Using immunoSEQ multiplex PCR, the repertoire was profiled, and TCRdb retains in-frame clones only, with some absent. Here the sample spans approximately 91,000 clones, around nine tenths being singletons. Trimming removed 5 bases from V and 4 bases from J; junction bases left unmatched: 15. This CDR3 has 17 residues. Germline V CDR1 and CDR2: SGHTA, FQGNSA. Overall study results and limits: Partial responders at 0.1-3.0 mg/kg had among the lowest clonal expansion. The mean number of expanded clones was higher in CD8+ T cells than in CD4+.

The gene calls are TRBV7-2 and TRBJ2-7, with 9 bases fitting TRBD2. This material consisted of CD4+ or CD8+ T cells sorted from blood, taken in a trial of the OX40 agonist ivuxolimab. The receptor comes from an adult with an advanced solid tumor such as melanoma, head and neck, liver or kidney cancer. The CDR3: CASSRSFRAGGSYEQYF. In nucleotides, the CDR3 is TGTGCCAGCAGCCGGAGCTTTCGGGCGGGGGGGTCTTACGAGCAGTACTTC.